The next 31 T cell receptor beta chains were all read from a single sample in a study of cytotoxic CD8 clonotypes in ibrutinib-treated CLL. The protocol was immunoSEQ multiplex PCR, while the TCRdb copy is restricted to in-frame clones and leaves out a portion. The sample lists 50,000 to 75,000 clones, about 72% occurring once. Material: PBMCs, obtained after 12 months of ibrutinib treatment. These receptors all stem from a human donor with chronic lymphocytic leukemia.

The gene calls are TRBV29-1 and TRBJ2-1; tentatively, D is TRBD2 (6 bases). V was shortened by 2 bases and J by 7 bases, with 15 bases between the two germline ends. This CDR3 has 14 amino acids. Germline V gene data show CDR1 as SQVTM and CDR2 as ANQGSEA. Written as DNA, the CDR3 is TGCAGCGTTGAAAAAAGAGGAGGAGGGAATGAGCAGTTCTTC. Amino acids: CSVEKRGGGNEQFF.

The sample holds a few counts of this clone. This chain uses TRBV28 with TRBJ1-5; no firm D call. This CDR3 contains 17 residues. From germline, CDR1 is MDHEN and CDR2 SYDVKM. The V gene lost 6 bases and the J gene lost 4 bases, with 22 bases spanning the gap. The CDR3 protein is CASSPLAGSGPNQPQHF. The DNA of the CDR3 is TGTGCCAGCAGCCCCCTCGCTGGGTCCGGGCCGAATCAGCCCCAGCATTTT.

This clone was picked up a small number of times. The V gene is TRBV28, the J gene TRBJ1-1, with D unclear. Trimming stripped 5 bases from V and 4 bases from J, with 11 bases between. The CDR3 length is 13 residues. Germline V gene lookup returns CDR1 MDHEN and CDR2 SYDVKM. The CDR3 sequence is CASSRWLGTEAFF. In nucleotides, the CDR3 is TGTGCCAGCAGTCGTTGGTTAGGCACTGAAGCTTTCTTT.

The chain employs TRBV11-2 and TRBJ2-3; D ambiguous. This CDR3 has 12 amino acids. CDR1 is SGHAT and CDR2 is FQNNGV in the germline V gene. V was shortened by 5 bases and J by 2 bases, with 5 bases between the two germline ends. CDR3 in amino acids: CASSPTTDTQYF. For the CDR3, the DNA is TGTGCCAGCAGCCCAACCACAGATACGCAGTATTTT.

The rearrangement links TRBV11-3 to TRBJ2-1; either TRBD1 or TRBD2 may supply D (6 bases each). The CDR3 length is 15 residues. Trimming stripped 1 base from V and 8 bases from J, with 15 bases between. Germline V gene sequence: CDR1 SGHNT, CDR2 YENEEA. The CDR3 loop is CASSLGGGGSDEQFF. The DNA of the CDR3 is TGTGCCAGCAGCTTAGGCGGAGGGGGTTCCGATGAGCAGTTCTTC.

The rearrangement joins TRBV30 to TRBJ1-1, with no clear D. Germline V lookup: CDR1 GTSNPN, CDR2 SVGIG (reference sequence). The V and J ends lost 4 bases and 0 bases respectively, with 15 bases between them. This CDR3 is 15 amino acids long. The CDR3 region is CAWNVHTIMNTEAFF. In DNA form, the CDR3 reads TGTGCCTGGAATGTCCATACTATCATGAACACTGAAGCTTTCTTT. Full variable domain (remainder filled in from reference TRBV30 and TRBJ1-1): SQTIHQWPATLVQPVGSPLSLECTVEGTSNPNLYWYRQAAGRGLQLLFYSVGIGQISSEVPQNLSASRPQDRQFILSSKKLLLSDSGFYLCAWNVHTIMNTEAFFGQGTRLTVV.

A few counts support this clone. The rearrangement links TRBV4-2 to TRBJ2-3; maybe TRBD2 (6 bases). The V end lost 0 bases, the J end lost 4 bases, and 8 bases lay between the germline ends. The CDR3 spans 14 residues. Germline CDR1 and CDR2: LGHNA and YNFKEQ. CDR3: CASSQELAPDTQYF. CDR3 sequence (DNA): TGTGCCAGCAGCCAAGAACTAGCCCCAGATACGCAGTATTTT.

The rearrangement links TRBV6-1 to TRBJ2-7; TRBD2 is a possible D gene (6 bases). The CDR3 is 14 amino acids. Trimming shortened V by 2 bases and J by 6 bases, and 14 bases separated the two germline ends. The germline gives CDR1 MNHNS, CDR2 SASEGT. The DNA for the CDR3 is TGTGCCAGCAGTGAATACGGGGGAGCAACCGAGCAGTACTTC. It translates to CASSEYGGATEQYF.

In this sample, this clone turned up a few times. The CDR3 is CASSLAQGAGELFF. DNA for the CDR3: TGTGCCAGCAGCTTGGCCCAGGGAGCCGGGGAGCTGTTTTTT. V and J are TRBV5-5 and TRBJ2-2; D possibly matches TRBD1 or TRBD2 (5 bases each). V dropped 0 bases and J dropped 6 bases, with 9 bases sitting between them. In germline, CDR1 is SGHKS, CDR2 YYEKEE (reference sequence). The CDR3 length is 14 residues.

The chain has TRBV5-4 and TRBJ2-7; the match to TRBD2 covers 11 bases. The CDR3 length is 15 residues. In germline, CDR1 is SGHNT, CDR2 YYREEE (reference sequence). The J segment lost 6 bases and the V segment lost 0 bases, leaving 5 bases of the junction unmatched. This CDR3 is CASSLELAGVGEQYF. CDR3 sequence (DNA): TGTGCCAGCAGCTTGGAACTAGCGGGAGTCGGCGAGCAGTACTTC.

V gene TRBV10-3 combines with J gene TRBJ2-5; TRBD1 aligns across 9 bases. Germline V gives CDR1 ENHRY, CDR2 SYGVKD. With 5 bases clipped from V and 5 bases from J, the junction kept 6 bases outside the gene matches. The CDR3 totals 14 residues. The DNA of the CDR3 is TGTGCCATCAGTTCGGGACAGGGTCGGGAGACCCAGTACTTC. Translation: CAISSGQGRETQYF.

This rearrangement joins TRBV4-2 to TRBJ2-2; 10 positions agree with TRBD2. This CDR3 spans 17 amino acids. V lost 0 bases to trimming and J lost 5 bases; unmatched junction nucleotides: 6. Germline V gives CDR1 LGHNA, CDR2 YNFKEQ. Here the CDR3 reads CASSQDASGSATGELFF. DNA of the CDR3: TGTGCCAGCAGCCAAGATGCTAGCGGGAGTGCTACCGGGGAGCTGTTTTTT.

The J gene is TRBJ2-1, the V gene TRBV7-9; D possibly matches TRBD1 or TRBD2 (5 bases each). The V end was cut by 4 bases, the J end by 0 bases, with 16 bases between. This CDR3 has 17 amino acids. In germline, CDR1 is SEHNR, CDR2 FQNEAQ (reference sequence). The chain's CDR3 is CASSSTLGESSYNEQFF. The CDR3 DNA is TGTGCCAGCAGCTCGACGTTGGGGGAGAGCTCCTACAATGAGCAGTTCTTC. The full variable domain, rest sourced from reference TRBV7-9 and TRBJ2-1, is DTGVSQNPRHKITKRGQNVTFRCDPISEHNRLYWYRQTLGQGPEFLTYFQNEAQLEKSRLLSDRFSAERPKGSFSTLEIQRTEQGDSAMYLCASSSTLGESSYNEQFFGPGTRLTVL.

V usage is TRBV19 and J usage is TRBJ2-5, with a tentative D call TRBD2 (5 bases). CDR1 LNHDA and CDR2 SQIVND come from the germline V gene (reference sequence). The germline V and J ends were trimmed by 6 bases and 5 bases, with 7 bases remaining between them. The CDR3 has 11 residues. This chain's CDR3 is CASRREETQYF. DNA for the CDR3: TGTGCCAGTAGGAGGGAGGAGACCCAGTACTTC.

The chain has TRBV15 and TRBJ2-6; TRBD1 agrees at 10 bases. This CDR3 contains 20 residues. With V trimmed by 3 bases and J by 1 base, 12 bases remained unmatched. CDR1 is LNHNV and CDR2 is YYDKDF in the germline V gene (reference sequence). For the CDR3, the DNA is TGTGCCACCAGCAGGTGGCCTACCGGGACAGGGGTTTCTGGGGCCAACGTCCTGACTTTC. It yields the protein CATSRWPTGTGVSGANVLTF.

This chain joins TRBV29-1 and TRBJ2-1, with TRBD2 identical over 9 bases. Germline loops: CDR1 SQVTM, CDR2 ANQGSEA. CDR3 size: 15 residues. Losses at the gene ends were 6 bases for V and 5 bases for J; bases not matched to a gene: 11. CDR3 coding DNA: TGCAGCGTACCTTTAGGGCTAGCGGGGAACAATGAGCAGTTCTTC. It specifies CSVPLGLAGNNEQFF.

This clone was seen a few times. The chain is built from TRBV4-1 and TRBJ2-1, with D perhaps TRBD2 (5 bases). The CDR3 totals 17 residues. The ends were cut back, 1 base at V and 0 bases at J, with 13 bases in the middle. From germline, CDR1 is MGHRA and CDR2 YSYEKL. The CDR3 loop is CASSQGLPRGSYNEQFF. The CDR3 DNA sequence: TGCGCCAGCAGCCAAGGCCTACCCCGGGGCTCCTACAATGAGCAGTTCTTC.

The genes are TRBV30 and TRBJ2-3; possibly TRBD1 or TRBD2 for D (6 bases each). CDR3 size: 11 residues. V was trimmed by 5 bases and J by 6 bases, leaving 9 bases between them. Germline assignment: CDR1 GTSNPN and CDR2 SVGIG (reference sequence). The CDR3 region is CAWSGADTQYF. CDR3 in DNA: TGTGCCTGGTCGGGGGCGGATACGCAGTATTTT.

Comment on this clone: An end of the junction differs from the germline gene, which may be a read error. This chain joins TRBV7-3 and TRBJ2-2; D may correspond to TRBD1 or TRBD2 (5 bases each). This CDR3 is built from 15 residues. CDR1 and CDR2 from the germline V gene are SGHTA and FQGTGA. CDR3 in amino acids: CASSITGTDTGELFF. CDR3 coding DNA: TGTGCCAGCAGCATAACCGGGACCGACACCGGGGAGCTGTTTTTT.

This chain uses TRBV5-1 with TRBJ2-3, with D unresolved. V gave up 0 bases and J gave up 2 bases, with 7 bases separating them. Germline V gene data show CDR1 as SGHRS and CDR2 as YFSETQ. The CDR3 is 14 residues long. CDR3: CASSLEVPTDTQYF. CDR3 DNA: TGCGCCAGCAGCTTGGAGGTACCCACAGATACGCAGTATTTT.

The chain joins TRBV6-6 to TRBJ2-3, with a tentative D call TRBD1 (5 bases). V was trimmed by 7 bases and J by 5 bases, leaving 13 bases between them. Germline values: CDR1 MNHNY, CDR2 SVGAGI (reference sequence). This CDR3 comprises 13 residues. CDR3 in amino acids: CASKESGIDTQYF. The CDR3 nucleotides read TGTGCCAGCAAGGAGTCAGGGATAGATACGCAGTATTTT.

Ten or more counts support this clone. The CDR3 region has the DNA TGCAGCGTCAGGGCGACCTCCTACGAGCAGTACTTC. Its translation: CSVRATSYEQYF. The rearrangement joins TRBV29-1 to TRBJ2-7; D perhaps matches TRBD1 (5 bases). Germline V gene sequence: CDR1 SQVTM, CDR2 ANQGSEA. Trimming removed 6 bases at V and 0 bases at J, with 9 bases between. CDR3 length: 12 residues.

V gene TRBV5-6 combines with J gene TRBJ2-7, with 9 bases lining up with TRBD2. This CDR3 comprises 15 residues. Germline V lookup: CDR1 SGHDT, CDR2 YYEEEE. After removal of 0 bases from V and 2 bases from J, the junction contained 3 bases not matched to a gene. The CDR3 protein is CASSLGAGGPYEQYF. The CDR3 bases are TGTGCCAGCAGCTTGGGAGCGGGAGGCCCCTACGAGCAGTACTTC.

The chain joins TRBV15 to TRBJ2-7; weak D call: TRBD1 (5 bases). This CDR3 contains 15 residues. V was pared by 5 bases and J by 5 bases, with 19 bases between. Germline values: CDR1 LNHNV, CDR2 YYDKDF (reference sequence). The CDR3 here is CATSLSTPGYDEQYF. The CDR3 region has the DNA TGTGCCACCAGCCTCTCTACCCCAGGGTACGACGAGCAGTACTTC.

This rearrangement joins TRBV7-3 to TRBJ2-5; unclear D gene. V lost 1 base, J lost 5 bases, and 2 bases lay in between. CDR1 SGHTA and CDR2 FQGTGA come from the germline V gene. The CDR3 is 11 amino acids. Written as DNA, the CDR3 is TGTGCCAGCAGCTTAAGTGAGACCCAGTACTTC. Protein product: CASSLSETQYF.

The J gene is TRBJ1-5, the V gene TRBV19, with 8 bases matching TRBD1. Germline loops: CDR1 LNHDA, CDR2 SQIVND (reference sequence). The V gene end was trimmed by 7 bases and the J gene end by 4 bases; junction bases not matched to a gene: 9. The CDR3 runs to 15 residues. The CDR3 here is CASTRGQGRNQPQHF. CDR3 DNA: TGTGCCAGTACCCGAGGACAGGGCCGGAATCAGCCCCAGCATTTT.

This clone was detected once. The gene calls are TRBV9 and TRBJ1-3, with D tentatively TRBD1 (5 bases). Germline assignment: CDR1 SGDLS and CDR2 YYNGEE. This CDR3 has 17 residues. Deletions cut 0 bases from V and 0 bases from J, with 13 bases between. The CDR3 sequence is CASSVGVSGRSGNTIYF. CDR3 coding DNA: TGTGCCAGCAGCGTAGGAGTGTCAGGGCGCTCTGGAAACACCATATATTTT.

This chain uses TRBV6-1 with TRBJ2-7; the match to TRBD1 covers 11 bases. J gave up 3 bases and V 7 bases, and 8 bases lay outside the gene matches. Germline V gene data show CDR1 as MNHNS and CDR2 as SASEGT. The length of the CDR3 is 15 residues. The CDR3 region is CASNPRGQGGYEQYF. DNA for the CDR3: TGTGCCAGCAATCCCCGGGGACAGGGGGGCTACGAGCAGTACTTC.

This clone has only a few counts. CDR3 region: CASSLFRTEQYF. The CDR3 DNA is TGTGCCAGCAGCTTATTTCGAACCGAGCAGTACTTC. J is TRBJ2-7 and V is TRBV7-2, with D uncertain. Trimming stripped 2 bases from V and 6 bases from J, with 8 bases between. CDR3 length: 12 amino acids. The germline gives CDR1 SGHTA, CDR2 FQGNSA.

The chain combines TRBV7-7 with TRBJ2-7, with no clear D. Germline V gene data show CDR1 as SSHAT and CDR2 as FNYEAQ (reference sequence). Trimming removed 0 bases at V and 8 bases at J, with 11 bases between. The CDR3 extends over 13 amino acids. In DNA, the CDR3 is TGTGCCAGCAGCTTAGCCGGAGCGACCCAGCAGTACTTC. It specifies CASSLAGATQQYF.

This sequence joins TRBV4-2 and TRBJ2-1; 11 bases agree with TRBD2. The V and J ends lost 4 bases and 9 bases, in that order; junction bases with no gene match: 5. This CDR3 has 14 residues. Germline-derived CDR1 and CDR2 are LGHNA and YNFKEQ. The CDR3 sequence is CASSRTSGSTEQFF. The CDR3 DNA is TGTGCCAGCAGCCGAACTAGCGGGAGTACTGAGCAGTTCTTC.